This TCR beta chain was retrieved from a study of identical twins. This clonotype was counted a few times. Its antigen is undetermined. V lost 7 bases and J lost 7, with 14 bases in between. The germline V gene encodes CDR1 DFQATT and CDR2 SNEGSKA (reference sequence). The CDR3 contains 12 residues. Notes on the study in general: Out-of-frame sharing of TCR alpha in monozygotic twins was underestimated by models.

A universal primer site was added by template switching, and unique molecular identifiers were carried by the cDNA. TCRdb called the 5' RACE reads again in MiXCR, with one record for every CDR3 protein. In the table there are approximately 630,000 distinct CDR3 sequences, under 8.5% of which are singletons. The same specimen was also included in a second study, on yellow fever vaccine responses in identical twins. That source notes: As reported, the vaccine T cell response of twins seemed partly convergent and partly personalized.

Source material: PBMCs. This TCR was sampled from a woman under 30 in good health. This chain joins TRBV20-1 and TRBJ2-1; maybe TRBD1 (5 bases). CDR3 sequence reads: CSVFGAPNEQFF. CDR3 in DNA: TGCAGTGTTTTTGGGGCTCCTAATGAGCAGTTCTTC.